This entry features one TCR beta chain sequence. Its antigen is unknown. Libraries were prepared by immunoSEQ multiplex PCR; TCRdb keeps only in-frame clonotypes and omits some of them. This sample yields some 1,200 clones, of which under 75% are seen a single time; almost 40% belongs to the top ten. This sample was included in a study of T cell therapy after organ transplantation. Overall study context: Expansion used a peptide pool of 30 HLA class I and II CMV epitopes. General study points: In nonresponders, large pretherapy expansions changed minimally after therapy.

The germline gives CDR1 SGHNT, CDR2 YENEEA. V lost 3 bases and J 6 bases, leaving 12 bases between the germline ends. The CDR3 has 13 amino acids. This chain connects TRBV11-3 to TRBJ2-7; D is possibly TRBD1 (5 bases). Sequences were derived from CD8+ T cells from blood, sampled before autologous CMV-specific T cell therapy. The sequence was obtained from a human patient who had received a solid organ transplant and had CMV disease. In DNA form, the CDR3 reads TGTGCCAGCAGCTTTGGTCATGGGGCCGAGCAGTACTTC. This sequence encodes CASSFGHGAEQYF.